The next 17 T cell receptor beta chains were all read from a single sample in a study of blood T cell repertoires in COVID-19. The protocol was immunoSEQ multiplex PCR, while the TCRdb copy is restricted to in-frame clones and leaves out a portion. The sample carries 150,000 to 200,000 clones, around nine tenths recorded once. The specimen sequenced was peripheral blood. The source of these receptors is a woman aged 70 to 79 with COVID-19, enrolled during active disease.

The rearrangement links TRBV20-1 to TRBJ2-7, with 7 bases lining up with TRBD2. The length of the CDR3 is 14 residues. V dropped 3 bases and J dropped 5; count of bases not matched to a gene: 10. Germline CDR1 reads DFQATT; CDR2 reads SNEGSKA (reference sequence). The CDR3 loop is CSASGRERRDEQYF. CDR3 DNA: TGCAGTGCTAGTGGGAGGGAACGAAGGGACGAGCAGTACTTC.

V gene TRBV5-6 combines with J gene TRBJ1-2, with a weak D call TRBD1 (6 bases). This CDR3 spans 14 amino acids. Trimming cost V 5 bases and J 8 bases, with 19 bases left between them. CDR1 is SGHDT, CDR2 YYEEEE, per germline. The CDR3 sequence is CASRVDSRKGGYTF. CDR3 sequence (DNA): TGTGCCAGCAGAGTGGACAGTCGAAAAGGAGGCTACACCTTC.

This clone was seen only once. This chain uses TRBV6-5 with TRBJ2-7; D gene unclear. Germline CDR1 is MNHEY and CDR2 is SVGAGI. V lost 5 bases and J lost 7, with 9 bases in between. The CDR3 is 11 residues long. The CDR3: CASSPGHEQYF. Written as DNA, the CDR3 is TGTGCCAGCAGTCCCGGTCATGAGCAGTACTTC.

The gene calls are TRBV6-7 and TRBJ1-2, with TRBD1 matching 7 bases. TRBV6-7 has ORF status, its function being uncertain. This CDR3 comprises 13 residues. With V trimmed by 5 bases and J by 3 bases, 3 bases remained unmatched. Written as DNA, the CDR3 is TGTGCCAGCAGTGGCAGGGGGGACTATGGCTACACCTTC. It yields the protein CASSGRGDYGYTF.

The CDR3 region has the DNA TGTGCCAGCAGCTTGGCGGGAGTTTTTGGAGATACGCAGTATTTT. This encodes CASSLAGVFGDTQYF. This chain uses TRBV5-4 with TRBJ2-3; D is perhaps TRBD2 (6 bases). V was cut by 0 bases and J by 5 bases, with 13 bases left in between. Germline V gene data show CDR1 as SGHNT and CDR2 as YYREEE (reference sequence). The CDR3 is 15 amino acids.

The chain is built from TRBV19 and TRBJ2-1, with TRBD2 identical over 8 bases. V was clipped by 5 bases and J by 7 bases; unmatched bases: 13. From germline, CDR1 is LNHDA and CDR2 SQIVND (reference sequence). This CDR3 is 16 amino acids long. The CDR3 DNA sequence: TGTGCCAGTAGTTCGGGAAATAGCGGGATATTGAATGAGCAGTTCTTC. Translation gives CASSSGNSGILNEQFF.

This sequence joins TRBV15 and TRBJ2-1; 8 nucleotides align to TRBD2. J lost 7 bases, V lost 3 bases, and 8 bases had no gene match. There are 15 residues in the CDR3. Germline CDR1 and CDR2: LNHNV and YYDKDF (reference sequence). This CDR3 reads CATSSLEREGNEQFF. The DNA of the CDR3 is TGTGCCACCAGCAGTCTCGAACGGGAGGGGAATGAGCAGTTCTTC.

This rearrangement joins TRBV28 to TRBJ1-4; 9 nucleotides match TRBD1. J was trimmed by 8 bases and V by 4 bases; bases with no gene match: 8. The CDR3 runs 15 residues. Germline lookup yields CDR1 MDHEN and CDR2 SYDVKM. DNA for the CDR3: TGTGCCAGCAGTTCCACAGGGGGCGCAGGGGAAAAACTGTTTTTT. It encodes CASSSTGGAGEKLFF.

The V call is TRBV3-1 (or the pseudogene TRBV3-2), the J call TRBJ2-1, with D possibly TRBD2 on 6 matching bases. The length of the CDR3 is 15 residues. Trimming removed 3 bases from V and 2 bases from J, with 11 bases in between. The germline V gene has CDR1 LGHDT and CDR2 YNNKEL (reference sequence). CDR3 bases: TGTGCCAGCAGCCAGACTAGAGGACCCTACAATGAGCAGTTCTTC. It is translated as CASSQTRGPYNEQFF.

The rearrangement joins TRBV30 to TRBJ2-7; a possible D gene is TRBD2 (6 bases). The V end lost 0 bases, the J end lost 3 bases, and 12 bases lay between the germline ends. Germline V gene sequence: CDR1 GTSNPN, CDR2 SVGIG (reference sequence). This CDR3 contains 14 residues. In nucleotides, the CDR3 is TGTGCCTGGAGTGTACGGGGGAGCTTCTACGAGCAGTACTTC. This encodes CAWSVRGSFYEQYF.

V usage is TRBV29-1 and J usage is TRBJ1-2; D might be TRBD1 (6 bases). Per the germline V gene, CDR1 is SQVTM and CDR2 is ANQGSEA. V was trimmed by 7 bases and J by 3 bases, leaving 24 bases between them. The CDR3 length is 16 residues. CDR3 in DNA: TGCAGCGCCGTTGATAAGCTACGGAAGGGGGACTATGGCTACACCTTC. Its translation is CSAVDKLRKGDYGYTF.

This chain joins TRBV2 and TRBJ2-7; perhaps TRBD2 as D (5 bases). V was trimmed by 8 bases and J by 3 bases, leaving 20 bases between them. Per the germline V gene, CDR1 is SNHLY and CDR2 is FYNNEI. This CDR3 spans 15 amino acids. Written as DNA, the CDR3 is TGTGCCAGCCGGACTCACGTACGACTTAACTACGAGCAGTACTTC. Translated: CASRTHVRLNYEQYF.

The chain uses TRBV15 and TRBJ1-2; D possibly corresponds to TRBD1 (5 bases). Trimming removed 0 bases from V and 4 bases from J, with 9 bases in between. This CDR3 has 14 residues. CDR1 and CDR2 (germline): LNHNV, YYDKDF (reference sequence). CDR3: CATSRDMGGYGYTF. In DNA, the CDR3 is TGTGCCACCAGCAGAGATATGGGGGGCTATGGCTACACCTTC.

The chain recombines TRBV2 with TRBJ2-7; perhaps TRBD1 as D (5 bases). This CDR3 spans 12 amino acids. Germline V lookup: CDR1 SNHLY, CDR2 FYNNEI. Between the trimmed V and J ends, which lost 5 bases and 3 bases, there was a span of 8 bases. CDR3 nucleotides: TGTGCCAGCAGTATACAGGACTACGAGCAGTACTTC. Encoded protein: CASSIQDYEQYF.

The rearrangement joins TRBV2 to TRBJ1-5; D not resolved. CDR1 is SNHLY and CDR2 is FYNNEI in the germline V gene. The CDR3 totals 15 residues. Trimming cost V 1 base and J 0 bases, with 7 bases left between them. DNA of the CDR3: TGTGCCAGCAGTGAAGGGCGGTATAGCAATCAGCCCCAGCATTTT. As protein: CASSEGRYSNQPQHF.

V gene TRBV10-3 combines with J gene TRBJ2-5, with D possibly matching TRBD2 (5 bases). The CDR3 has 15 residues. Between the trimmed V and J ends, which lost 2 bases and 2 bases, there was a span of 12 bases. Looked up from germline, CDR1 is ENHRY and CDR2 is SYGVKD. CDR3 in amino acids: CAISEGLLTQETQYF. CDR3 in DNA: TGTGCCATCAGTGAGGGACTTTTGACACAAGAGACCCAGTACTTC.

In this sample, this clone turned up once. The rearrangement joins TRBV2 to TRBJ2-6, with TRBD1 identical over 7 bases. The CDR3 sequence is 14 residues long. Germline V CDR1 and CDR2: SNHLY, FYNNEI. Unmatched junction bases numbered 6, after V lost 10 bases and J lost 3 bases. CDR3 amino acids: CATYRGGGANVLTF. The CDR3 nucleotides are TGTGCCACCTACAGGGGTGGTGGGGCCAACGTCCTGACTTTC.